What follows are 27 T cell receptor beta chains derived from one specimen sequenced in a study of shared clonotypes between healthy human individuals. Only in-frame clones appear in the TCRdb table, and some are missing; sequencing was by immunoSEQ multiplex PCR. The top ten hold more than 0.45% of the sample, which has about 1 million clones, approximately 78% seen once. The sample taken for sequencing was memory CD4+ T cells from PBMCs. Subset indicated: CD45RA-negative fraction. Every receptor here comes from a man younger than 30 in good health. Some clones in this sample may be carry-over from other donors' samples.

This chain connects TRBV5-4 to TRBJ2-7; D ambiguous. This CDR3 is built from 16 residues. Germline CDR1 SGHNT, CDR2 YYREEE (reference sequence). Trimming shortened V by 0 bases and J by 0 bases, and 13 bases separated the two germline ends. CDR3 coding DNA: TGTGCCAGCAGCTTGGTTGGGTCCTCCAGCTCCTACGAGCAGTACTTC. It yields the protein CASSLVGSSSSYEQYF.

V gene TRBV6-1 combines with J gene TRBJ1-5; 8 nucleotides line up with TRBD1. CDR1 and CDR2 from the germline V gene are MNHNS and SASEGT. The CDR3 extends over 14 amino acids. The trim removed 5 bases at V and 5 bases at J, leaving 5 bases unmatched. This chain's CDR3 is CASSLDRGYQPQHF. For the CDR3, the DNA is TGTGCCAGCAGTCTAGACAGGGGATATCAGCCCCAGCATTTT.

The V call is TRBV6-1, the J call TRBJ1-1; D perhaps matches TRBD1 (5 bases). Germline V CDR1 and CDR2: MNHNS, SASEGT. The CDR3 loop spans 14 amino acids. With 3 bases removed from V and 4 bases from J, the gap between germline ends came to 12 bases. The CDR3: CASSDLGRGTEAFF. CDR3 DNA sequence: TGTGCCAGCAGTGACCTGGGGCGTGGCACTGAAGCTTTCTTT.

The V and J genes are TRBV5-8 and TRBJ1-1, with D unclear. This CDR3 region has 11 residues. V was pared by 5 bases and J by 11 bases, with 13 bases between. Germline V gene data show CDR1 as SGHTS and CDR2 as YDEGEE. CDR3: CASRWIGGAFF. CDR3 DNA sequence: TGTGCCAGCAGATGGATCGGAGGTGCTTTCTTT.

The J gene is TRBJ1-4, the V gene TRBV11-2, with no clear D. CDR1 is SGHAT, CDR2 FQNNGV, per germline. The CDR3 length is 17 residues. Trimming cost V 2 bases and J 7 bases, with 20 bases left between them. CDR3 sequence: CASSLREGRVKSEKLFF. In DNA form, the CDR3 reads TGTGCCAGCAGCTTACGGGAAGGTAGAGTTAAGAGTGAAAAACTGTTTTTT.

The rearrangement joins TRBV29-1 to TRBJ1-3, with D possibly matching TRBD1 (6 bases). V was pared by 7 bases and J by 0 bases, with 16 bases between. CDR3 length: 15 amino acids. CDR1 is SQVTM, CDR2 ANQGSEA, per germline. The CDR3 DNA follows: TGCAGCGCCGGAGGGGGGGGTGGCTCTGGAAACACCATATATTTT. This gives the protein CSAGGGGGSGNTIYF. The full variable domain, completed using reference TRBV29-1 and TRBJ1-3, is SAVISQKPSRDICQRGTSLTIQCQVDSQVTMMFWYRQQPGQSLTLIATANQGSEATYESGFVIDKFPISRPNLTFSTLTVSNMSPEDSSIYLCSAGGGGGSGNTIYFGEGSWLTVV.

The chain couples TRBV6-6 to TRBJ2-7, with TRBD1 matching over 9 bases. CDR3 length: 14 amino acids. In germline, CDR1 is MNHNY, CDR2 SVGAGI (reference sequence). With V trimmed by 5 bases and J by 5 bases, 7 bases remained unmatched. CDR3 sequence (DNA): TGTGCCAGCAGTGACAGGGGGTCTTTCGACGAGCAGTACTTC. It is translated as CASSDRGSFDEQYF.

The J gene is TRBJ2-2, the V gene TRBV5-1; no clear D gene. CDR1 is SGHRS and CDR2 is YFSETQ in the germline V gene. The CDR3 length is 16 residues. The V and J ends lost 2 bases and 1 base respectively, with 12 bases between them. CDR3 residues: CASSFSWTENTGELFF. CDR3 DNA: TGCGCCAGCAGCTTTTCCTGGACGGAGAACACCGGGGAGCTGTTTTTT.

This clone was counted between two and nine times. The chain uses TRBV2 and TRBJ1-1; D possibly corresponds to TRBD1 (5 bases). Germline V lookup: CDR1 SNHLY, CDR2 FYNNEI. V gave up 5 bases and J gave up 11 bases, with 18 bases separating them. The CDR3 loop spans 13 amino acids. The CDR3 here is CASSQGLRLDAFF. The CDR3 DNA reads as TGTGCCAGCAGTCAGGGACTTAGACTGGACGCTTTCTTT.

This chain links TRBV5-1 with TRBJ2-7, with 8 bases aligning to TRBD1. Germline CDR1 SGHRS, CDR2 YFSETQ. The CDR3 totals 16 residues. Trimming took 3 bases from V and 4 from J; bases not matched to a gene: 12. The CDR3 loop is CASSYLTGAAGYEQYF. CDR3 bases: TGCGCCAGCAGCTACCTGACAGGGGCTGCGGGGTACGAGCAGTACTTC.

The chain recombines TRBV7-6 with TRBJ2-7, with TRBD2 identical over 8 bases. Trimming removed 5 bases from V and 7 bases from J; junction bases left unmatched: 7. CDR3 length equals 13 residues. Germline V gene data show CDR1 as SGHVS and CDR2 as FNYEAQ. The CDR3 DNA reads TGTGCCAGCAGCACGGGGACTAGAGATGAGCAGTACTTC. It encodes CASSTGTRDEQYF. Together with reference TRBV7-6 and TRBJ2-7, the CDR3 gives the full variable domain: GAGVSQSPRYKVTKRGQDVALRCDPISGHVSLYWYRQALGQGPEFLTYFNYEAQQDKSGLPNDRFSAERPEGSISTLTIQRTEQRDSAMYRCASSTGTRDEQYFGPGTRLTVT.

V is TRBV7-8 and J is TRBJ2-5, with TRBD1 as a possible D gene (6 bases). V lost 6 bases to trimming and J lost 1 base, with 9 bases between them. There are 13 residues in the CDR3. The germline gives CDR1 SGHVS, CDR2 FQNEAQ. The CDR3 DNA sequence: TGTGCCAGCAGTCCAGGGGCCCAAGAGACCCAGTACTTC. Protein sequence: CASSPGAQETQYF.

The V call is TRBV5-1, the J call TRBJ2-7; 10 bases match TRBD2. Germline V lookup: CDR1 SGHRS, CDR2 YFSETQ. The CDR3 consists of 16 residues. Losses at the gene ends were 0 bases for V and 4 bases for J; bases not matched to a gene: 7. The CDR3 DNA follows: TGCGCCAGCAGCTTGGCTCCTAGCGGGAGCATTTACGAGCAGTACTTC. Protein: CASSLAPSGSIYEQYF.

The V call is TRBV7-6, the J call TRBJ2-5; 13 nucleotides line up with TRBD2. V shed 0 bases, J shed 7 bases, and the junction held 8 bases outside the gene matches. The germline CDR1 and CDR2 sequences are SGHVS and FNYEAQ. The CDR3 runs to 17 residues. The CDR3 protein is CASSLANGLAGAGTQYF. The CDR3 region has the DNA TGTGCCAGCAGCTTAGCGAATGGACTAGCGGGAGCCGGGACCCAGTACTTC.

For this clone: This CDR3 is also generated by other DNA sequences in the sample. The chain uses TRBV18 and TRBJ1-1; D remains ambiguous. Trimming removed 2 bases from V and 3 bases from J, with 7 bases in between. CDR1 and CDR2 from the germline V gene are KGHSH and LQKENI. The CDR3 runs 13 residues. The CDR3 loop is CASSPGDDTEAFF. DNA for the CDR3: TGTGCCAGCTCACCAGGAGACGACACTGAAGCTTTCTTT.

The CDR3 sequence: CASSHAGGLAAKNIQYF. Here the CDR3 DNA reads TGTGCCAGCAGCCACGCAGGGGGGCTGGCGGCCAAAAACATTCAGTACTTC. V gene TRBV14 combines with J gene TRBJ2-4, with D possibly TRBD1 on 7 matching bases. V was cut by 3 bases and J by 1 base, with 16 bases left in between. CDR1 is SGHDN and CDR2 is FVKESK in the germline V gene. This CDR3 comprises 17 residues. Together with reference TRBV14 and TRBJ2-4, the CDR3 gives the full variable domain: EAGVTQFPSHSVIEKGQTVTLRCDPISGHDNLYWYRRVMGKEIKFLLHFVKESKQDESGMPNNRFLAERTGGTYSTLKVQPAELEDSGVYFCASSHAGGLAAKNIQYFGAGTRLSVL.

The gene calls are TRBV7-3 and TRBJ2-3; 9 nucleotides align to TRBD2. The CDR3 is 16 amino acids. Germline assignment: CDR1 SGHTA and CDR2 FQGTGA. V trimming: 0 bases; J trimming: 6 bases; junction bases outside the gene matches: 7. This CDR3 is CASSLTPSGEQDTQYF. CDR3 nucleotides: TGTGCCAGCAGCTTAACCCCTAGCGGGGAGCAGGATACGCAGTATTTT.

The chain uses TRBV19 and TRBJ2-1; a possible D gene is TRBD1 (5 bases). Germline V lookup: CDR1 LNHDA, CDR2 SQIVND (reference sequence). The length of the CDR3 is 15 residues. V was cut by 3 bases and J by 9 bases, with 18 bases left in between. CDR3 region: CASSIGRGRRSEQFF. The CDR3 DNA is TGTGCCAGTAGTATCGGTAGGGGCAGAAGGAGTGAGCAGTTCTTC.

The chain links TRBV7-9 to TRBJ2-5; weak D call: TRBD2 (6 bases). This CDR3 has 14 residues. V dropped 3 bases and J dropped 4 bases, with 12 bases sitting between them. The V gene's germline CDR1 is SEHNR and CDR2 FQNEAQ (reference sequence). DNA of the CDR3: TGTGCCAGCAGCTTCGGGGGAGAAGGAGAGACCCAGTACTTC. It yields the protein CASSFGGEGETQYF.

The genes are TRBV15 and TRBJ1-1, with D possibly TRBD1 on 6 matching bases. V was clipped by 3 bases and J by 0 bases, with 11 bases between them. The CDR3 runs to 15 residues. Looked up from germline, CDR1 is LNHNV and CDR2 is YYDKDF (reference sequence). Here the CDR3 DNA reads TGTGCCACCAGCAGGAGTGGACAGATGAACACTGAAGCTTTCTTT. This codes for CATSRSGQMNTEAFF. Using reference TRBV15 and TRBJ1-1 for the parts outside the CDR3, the full variable domain is DAMVIQNPRYQVTQFGKPVTLSCSQTLNHNVMYWYQQKSSQAPKLLFHYYDKDFNNEADTPDNFQSRRPNTSFCFLDIRSPGLGDTAMYLCATSRSGQMNTEAFFGQGTRLTVV.

The CDR3 region is CASSQEGGLAGGEQYF. DNA of the CDR3: TGCGCCAGCAGCCAAGAAGGCGGACTAGCGGGAGGCGAGCAGTACTTC. This chain uses TRBV4-3 with TRBJ2-7; the match to TRBD2 covers 14 bases. The J segment lost 6 bases and the V segment lost 0 bases, leaving 4 bases of the junction unmatched. Germline V lookup: CDR1 LGHNA, CDR2 YSLEER. The CDR3 covers 16 residues.

This clone was observed a handful of times. V usage is TRBV10-2 and J usage is TRBJ2-7; D uncertain. The CDR3 is 11 amino acids. Germline CDR1 and CDR2: WSHSY and SAAADI. Trimming shortened V by 1 base and J by 4 bases, and 2 bases separated the two germline ends. The CDR3 region has the DNA TGCGCCAGCAGTGAGTATTACGAGCAGTACTTC. This translates into CASSEYYEQYF.

The CDR3 sequence is CASSLFRTGEETQYF. The CDR3 region has the DNA TGCGCCAGCAGCTTGTTCAGGACAGGGGAAGAGACCCAGTACTTC. The chain carries TRBV5-1 and TRBJ2-5, with 9 nucleotides matching TRBD1. Germline lookup yields CDR1 SGHRS and CDR2 YFSETQ. V lost 1 base and J lost 3; bases outside the gene matches: 4. The CDR3 runs to 15 residues.

This clone occurred a few times. V usage is TRBV10-3 and J usage is TRBJ2-7; 7 nucleotides match TRBD2. V was clipped by 3 bases and J by 3 bases; unmatched bases: 8. CDR3 size: 15 residues. Germline V gene sequence: CDR1 ENHRY, CDR2 SYGVKD. The CDR3 sequence: CAISEGSSGDYEQYF. CDR3 in DNA: TGTGCCATCAGTGAAGGGTCTAGCGGAGACTACGAGCAGTACTTC.

This clone was observed once. CDR3 residues: CASRRDGNYEQYF. The CDR3 nucleotides are TGTGCCAGCAGGCGGGACGGGAACTACGAGCAGTACTTC. V gene TRBV6-5 combines with J gene TRBJ2-7, with TRBD2 as a possible D gene (6 bases). The germline CDR1 and CDR2 sequences are MNHEY and SVGAGI. The CDR3 has 13 residues. The V end lost 6 bases, the J end lost 3 bases, and 12 bases lay between the germline ends.

Only a few counts were recorded for this clone. The rearrangement uses TRBV19 and TRBJ1-1; 7 bases are shared with TRBD1. Trimming removed 7 bases from V and 9 bases from J; junction bases left unmatched: 5. The germline V gene has CDR1 LNHDA and CDR2 SQIVND (reference sequence). The CDR3 runs to 11 residues. Here the CDR3 DNA reads TGTGCCAGTATCCGGACAGGACAAGCTTTCTTT. It encodes CASIRTGQAFF.

The V and J genes are TRBV27 and TRBJ2-7, with 13 bases aligning to TRBD2. This CDR3 has 18 amino acids. Germline-derived CDR1 and CDR2 are MNHEY and SMNVEV (reference sequence). V was pared by 4 bases and J by 4 bases, with 13 bases of the junction left unmatched. CDR3 sequence reads: CASSSRPGLAGRGYEQYF. The CDR3 nucleotides are TGTGCCAGCAGTTCGCGACCGGGACTAGCGGGACGGGGTTACGAGCAGTACTTC.